These 9 T cell receptor beta chains share one sample of origin, sequenced in a study of OX40 agonist ivuxolimab in advanced cancers. TCRdb's copy holds only in-frame clones and misses some; the assay was immunoSEQ multiplex PCR. The sample consists of tens of thousands of clones, roughly 88% of them appearing once. Sample: CD4+ or CD8+ T cells sorted from blood, taken in a trial of the OX40 agonist ivuxolimab. These receptors originate from an adult with an advanced solid tumor such as melanoma, head and neck, liver or kidney cancer.

The chain recombines TRBV9 with TRBJ2-1; no clear D. CDR1 and CDR2 (germline): SGDLS, YYNGEE. The CDR3 contains 8 residues. Trimming took off 4 bases at V and 13 bases at J, with 3 bases between the two ends. CDR3 sequence: CASSSQFF. CDR3 coding DNA: TGTGCCAGCAGCTCCCAGTTCTTC. The full variable domain, its missing parts supplied by reference TRBV9 and TRBJ2-1, is DSGVTQTPKHLITATGQRVTLRCSPRSGDLSVYWYQQSLDQGLQFLIQYYNGEERAKGNILERFSAQQFPDLHSELNLSSLELGDSALYFCASSSQFFGPGTRLTVL.

The chain employs TRBV6-4 and TRBJ1-1; no definite D call. Germline CDR1 reads MRHNA; CDR2 reads SNTAGT. The CDR3 is 11 amino acids. V lost 8 bases to trimming and J lost 4 bases, with 8 bases between them. The CDR3 DNA reads TGTGCCAGCTGGTCAGGCACTGAAGCTTTCTTT. It encodes CASWSGTEAFF.

This chain connects TRBV5-1 to TRBJ1-2; D gene unclear. The CDR3 covers 14 residues. Germline lookup yields CDR1 SGHRS and CDR2 YFSETQ. V lost 1 base and J lost 2, with 9 bases in between. In DNA, the CDR3 is TGCGCCAGCAGCTTGTTAACAGCGAACTATGGCTACACCTTC. Translation: CASSLLTANYGYTF.

The rearrangement links TRBV12-5 to TRBJ1-2, with D unclear. Germline CDR1 is LGHNT and CDR2 is FRNRAP. The CDR3 spans 12 residues. The V end lost 4 bases, the J end lost 5 bases, and 8 bases lay between the germline ends. The CDR3 DNA sequence: TGTGCTAGTGGTTCCCTGTCTTATGGCTACACCTTC. Translation: CASGSLSYGYTF.

The chain joins TRBV7-7 to TRBJ2-2, with 7 bases identical to TRBD2. The CDR3 runs 16 residues. Looked up from germline, CDR1 is SSHAT and CDR2 is FNYEAQ (reference sequence). Losses at the gene ends were 5 bases for V and 6 bases for J; bases not matched to a gene: 12. Here the CDR3 DNA reads TGTGCCAGCAGCCCGGCGGGGGTCTTAACGGCCGGGGAGCTGTTTTTT. Translating gives CASSPAGVLTAGELFF.

A note on this clone: One end of the junction fails to match germline, which may point to a read error. V gene TRBV7-9 combines with J gene TRBJ1-2; 7 bases match TRBD1. CDR1 and CDR2 from the germline V gene are SEHNR and FQNEAQ (reference sequence). CDR3 size: 13 residues. In nucleotides, the CDR3 is TGCGCCAGCAGCCAAGTCCAGGGGGTGGGCTACACCTTC. Amino acids: CASSQVQGVGYTF.

V is TRBV6-1 and J is TRBJ2-7; the D gene could be TRBD1 or TRBD2 (5 bases each). In germline, CDR1 is MNHNS, CDR2 SASEGT. Trimming left V 2 bases short and J 0 bases short, with 17 bases between. This CDR3 contains 17 residues. The CDR3 DNA reads as TGTGCCAGCAGTGAAACTTGGGCAGGGAGTCCCTCCTACGAGCAGTACTTC. Translated, it gives CASSETWAGSPSYEQYF.

V and J are TRBV9 and TRBJ2-3; tentative D call: TRBD2 (5 bases). CDR1 SGDLS and CDR2 YYNGEE come from the germline V gene. The CDR3 sequence is 14 residues long. Trimming shortened V by 3 bases and J by 11 bases, and 19 bases separated the two germline ends. This chain's CDR3 is CASSEAVSEGEQYF. The CDR3 DNA follows: TGTGCCAGCAGCGAAGCGGTCAGTGAAGGTGAGCAGTATTTT. The entire variable domain, with the rest obtained from reference TRBV9 and TRBJ2-3, is as follows: DSGVTQTPKHLITATGQRVTLRCSPRSGDLSVYWYQQSLDQGLQFLIQYYNGEERAKGNILERFSAQQFPDLHSELNLSSLELGDSALYFCASSEAVSEGEQYFGPGTRLTVL.

The rearrangement joins TRBV2 to TRBJ2-3; D is ambiguous. This CDR3 has 15 residues. V was shortened by 1 base and J by 3 bases, with 11 bases between the two germline ends. Germline V gene sequence: CDR1 SNHLY, CDR2 FYNNEI. CDR3 coding DNA: TGTGCCAGCAGTGAAGGGTGGGTCAGAACAGATACGCAGTATTTT. Its translation is CASSEGWVRTDTQYF.